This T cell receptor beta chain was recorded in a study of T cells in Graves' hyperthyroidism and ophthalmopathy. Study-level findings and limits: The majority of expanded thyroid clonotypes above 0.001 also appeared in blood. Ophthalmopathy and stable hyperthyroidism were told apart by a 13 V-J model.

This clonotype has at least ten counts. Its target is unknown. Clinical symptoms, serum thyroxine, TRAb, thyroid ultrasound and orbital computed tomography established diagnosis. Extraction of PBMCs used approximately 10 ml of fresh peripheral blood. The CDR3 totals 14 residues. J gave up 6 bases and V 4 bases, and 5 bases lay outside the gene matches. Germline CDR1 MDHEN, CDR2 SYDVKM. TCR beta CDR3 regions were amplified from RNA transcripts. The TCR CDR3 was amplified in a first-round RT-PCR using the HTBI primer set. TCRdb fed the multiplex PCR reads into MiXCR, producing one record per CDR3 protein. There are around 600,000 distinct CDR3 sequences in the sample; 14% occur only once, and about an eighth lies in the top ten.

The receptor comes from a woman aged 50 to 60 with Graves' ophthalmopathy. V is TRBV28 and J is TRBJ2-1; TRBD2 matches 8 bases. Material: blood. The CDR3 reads CASSSYTSGNEQFF. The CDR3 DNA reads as TGTGCCAGCAGTTCTTATACTAGCGGCAATGAGCAGTTCTTC. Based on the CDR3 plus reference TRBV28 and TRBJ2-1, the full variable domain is DVKVTQSSRYLVKRTGEKVFLECVQDMDHENMFWYRQDPGLGLRLIYFSYDVKMKEKGDIPEGYSVSREKKERFSLILESASTNQTSMYLCASSSYTSGNEQFFGPGTRLTVL.